This T cell receptor (beta chain) derives from a study of T-cell reconstitution after alpha-beta-depleted transplantation in children. The CDR3 sequence is 15 residues long. Losses at the gene ends were 0 bases for V and 2 bases for J; bases not matched to a gene: 3. Per the germline V gene, CDR1 is DFQATT and CDR2 is SNEGSKA (reference sequence). Study-wide points: The main origin of T-cell counts and diversity one year after transplant was newly produced T cells. About two months after transplant, alpha-beta T cells reportedly came from several hundred expanded graft clones. Surviving recipient T cells and thymic progenitors produced the high day-60 TCRbeta diversity seen in some patients.

This clonotype was observed many times. Its antigen remains unknown. TCRbeta library construction was performed incorporating unique molecular identifiers. Each CDR3 protein gets one entry after TCRdb re-called the PCR reads with MiXCR. The table records about 240,000 distinct CDR3 sequences, about 26% of them present only once. Sequencing was performed on PBMCs, taken before TCRalphabeta/CD19-depleted stem cell transplant. This rearrangement joins TRBV20-1 to TRBJ2-3, with 9 bases that match TRBD1. The clonotype was recovered from a girl aged 2-10 years with Fanconi anemia, due to receive a stem cell transplant. The CDR3 here is CSARETGGFTDTQYF. CDR3 DNA sequence: TGCAGTGCTAGAGAGACAGGGGGTTTCACAGATACGCAGTATTTT.